This T cell receptor (beta chain) was captured in a study of T cells after somatic rescue of genetic block. Clones were sequenced by immunoSEQ multiplex PCR, and TCRdb holds only the in-frame ones, with some missing. This sample has fewer than 15,000 clones, with around 70% found just once. CDR1 and CDR2 from the germline V gene are SNHLY and FYNNEI. This CDR3 region has 16 residues. V gave up 6 bases and J gave up 4 bases, with 21 bases separating them. The sequence was collected from a man between 18 and 29 years old. The V gene is TRBV2, the J gene TRBJ2-5; no definite D call. The specimen sequenced was peripheral blood mononuclear cells (PBMCs). The CDR3 coding sequence is TGTGCCAGCAGGCCCGGACGAACTGTGGGTATAGAGACCCAGTACTTC. It translates to CASRPGRTVGIETQYF.